This T cell receptor (beta chain) was profiled in a study of cytomegalovirus exposure and HLA in healthy donors. Trimming shortened V by 6 bases and J by 2 bases, and 10 bases separated the two germline ends. This CDR3 contains 13 residues. A note on this clone: Its matching antigen is unknown.

Nobody recorded the CMV serostatus of this donor. Primers: 60 Vbeta forward and 13 Jbeta reverse. Libraries were prepared by immunoSEQ multiplex PCR; TCRdb keeps only in-frame clonotypes and omits some of them. The sample records tens of thousands of clones, 80% to 90% being singletons. General study findings and limits: Altogether, some 170 TCR beta chains were recorded as cytomegalovirus-associated. It was taken for granted in presence/absence analyses that sequencing depth across donors was roughly uniform.

Source material: PBMCs. The clonotype was recovered from a human donor in good health. The genes are TRBV23-1 and TRBJ1-2; D possibly corresponds to TRBD1 (5 bases). TRBV23-1 is filed as an ORF, its function uncertain. The CDR3 nucleotides are TGCGCCAGCAGAACACGGGGGAACTATGGCTACACCTTC. Its protein is CASRTRGNYGYTF.